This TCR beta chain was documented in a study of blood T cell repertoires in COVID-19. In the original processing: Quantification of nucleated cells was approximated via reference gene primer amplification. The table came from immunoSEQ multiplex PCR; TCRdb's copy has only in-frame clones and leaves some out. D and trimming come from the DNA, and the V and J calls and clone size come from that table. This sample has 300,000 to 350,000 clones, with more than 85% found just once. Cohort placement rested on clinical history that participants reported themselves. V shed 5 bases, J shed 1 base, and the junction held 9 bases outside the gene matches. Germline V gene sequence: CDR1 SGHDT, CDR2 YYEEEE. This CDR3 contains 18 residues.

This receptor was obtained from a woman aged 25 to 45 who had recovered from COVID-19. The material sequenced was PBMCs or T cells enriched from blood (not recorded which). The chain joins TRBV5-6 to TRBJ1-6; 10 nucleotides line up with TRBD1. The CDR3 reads CASRSGTGVGSYNSPLHF. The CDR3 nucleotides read TGTGCCAGCAGGTCCGGGACAGGGGTAGGGTCCTATAATTCACCCCTCCACTTT.